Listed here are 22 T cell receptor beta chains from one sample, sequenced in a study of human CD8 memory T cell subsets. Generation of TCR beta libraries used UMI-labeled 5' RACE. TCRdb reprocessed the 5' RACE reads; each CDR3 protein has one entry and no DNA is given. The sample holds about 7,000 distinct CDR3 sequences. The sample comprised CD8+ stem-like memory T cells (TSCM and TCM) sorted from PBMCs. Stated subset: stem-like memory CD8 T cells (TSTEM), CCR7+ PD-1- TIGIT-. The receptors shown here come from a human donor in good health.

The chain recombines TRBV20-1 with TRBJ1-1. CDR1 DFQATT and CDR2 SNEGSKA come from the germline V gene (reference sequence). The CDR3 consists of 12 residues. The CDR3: CSAREAEVKAFF.

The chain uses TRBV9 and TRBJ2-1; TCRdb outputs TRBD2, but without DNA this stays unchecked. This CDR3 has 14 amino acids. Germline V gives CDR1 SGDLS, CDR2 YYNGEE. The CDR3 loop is CASSDGSRPNEQFF.

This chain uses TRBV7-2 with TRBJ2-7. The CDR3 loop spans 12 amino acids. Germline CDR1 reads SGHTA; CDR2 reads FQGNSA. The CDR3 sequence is CASSLDDYEQYF.

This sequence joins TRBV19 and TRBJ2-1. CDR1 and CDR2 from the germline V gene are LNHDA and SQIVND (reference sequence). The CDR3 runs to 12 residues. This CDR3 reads CASSSWGNEQFF.

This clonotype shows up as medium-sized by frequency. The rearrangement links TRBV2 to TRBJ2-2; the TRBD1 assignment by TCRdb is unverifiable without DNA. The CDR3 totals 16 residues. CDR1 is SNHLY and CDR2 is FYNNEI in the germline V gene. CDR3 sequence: CASRTDRDRSTGELFF.

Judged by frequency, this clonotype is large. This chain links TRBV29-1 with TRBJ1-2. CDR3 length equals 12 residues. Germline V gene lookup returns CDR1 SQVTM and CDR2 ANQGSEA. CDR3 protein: CSGETDNYGYTF.

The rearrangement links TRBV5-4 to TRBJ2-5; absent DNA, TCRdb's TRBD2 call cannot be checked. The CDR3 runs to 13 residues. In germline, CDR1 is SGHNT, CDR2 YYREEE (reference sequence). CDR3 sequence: CATSGTNQETQYF. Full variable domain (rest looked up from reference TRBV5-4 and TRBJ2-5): ETGVTQSPTHLIKTRGQQVTLRCSSQSGHNTVSWYQQALGQGPQFIFQYYREEENGRGNFPPRFSGLQFPNYSSELNVNALELDDSALYLCATSGTNQETQYFGPGTRLLVL.

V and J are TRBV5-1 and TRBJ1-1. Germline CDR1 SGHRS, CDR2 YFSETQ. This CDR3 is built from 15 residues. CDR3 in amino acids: CASSPAGVRNTEAFF.

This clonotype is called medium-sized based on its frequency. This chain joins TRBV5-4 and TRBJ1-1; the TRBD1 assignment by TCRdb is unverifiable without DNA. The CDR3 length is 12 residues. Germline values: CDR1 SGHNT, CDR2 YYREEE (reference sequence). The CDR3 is CASSQTGVEAFF.

The chain's CDR3 is CASSQRQGVDQPQHF. The V and J genes are TRBV23-1 and TRBJ1-5; TCRdb names TRBD1, which stays unverified in the absence of DNA. TRBV23-1 is treated as an ORF (open reading frame) with a function not yet certain. The CDR3 covers 15 residues.

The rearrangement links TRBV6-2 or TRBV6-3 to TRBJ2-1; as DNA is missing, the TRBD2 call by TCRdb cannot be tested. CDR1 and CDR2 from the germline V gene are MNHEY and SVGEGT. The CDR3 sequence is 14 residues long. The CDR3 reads CASSPSGSYNEQFF.

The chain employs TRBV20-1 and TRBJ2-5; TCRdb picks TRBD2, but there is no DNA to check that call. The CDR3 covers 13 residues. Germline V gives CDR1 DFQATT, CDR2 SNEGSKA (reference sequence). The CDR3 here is CSAKPGIQETQYF.

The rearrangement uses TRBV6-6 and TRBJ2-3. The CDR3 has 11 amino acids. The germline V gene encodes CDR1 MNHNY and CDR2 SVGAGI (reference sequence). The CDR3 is CASSYGDTQYF.

The CDR3 reads CASSPGSEQFF. This chain joins TRBV11-2 and TRBJ2-1; TCRdb's D call, TRBD1, is unchecked because there is no DNA. This CDR3 is 11 amino acids long. CDR1 SGHAT and CDR2 FQNNGV come from the germline V gene.

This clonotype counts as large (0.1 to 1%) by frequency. The CDR3 sequence is CASSWTAGELFF. The chain links TRBV6-6 to TRBJ2-2; TCRdb calls TRBD2, which cannot be checked without DNA. The germline CDR1 and CDR2 sequences are MNHNY and SVGAGI (reference sequence). The CDR3 has 12 residues.

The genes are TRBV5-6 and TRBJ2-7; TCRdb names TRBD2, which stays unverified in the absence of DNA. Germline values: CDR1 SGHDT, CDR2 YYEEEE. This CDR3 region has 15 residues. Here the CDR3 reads CASSLAPPGVLEQYF.

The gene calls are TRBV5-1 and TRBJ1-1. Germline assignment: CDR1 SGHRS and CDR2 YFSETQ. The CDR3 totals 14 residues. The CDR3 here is CASSPGGGNTEAFF.

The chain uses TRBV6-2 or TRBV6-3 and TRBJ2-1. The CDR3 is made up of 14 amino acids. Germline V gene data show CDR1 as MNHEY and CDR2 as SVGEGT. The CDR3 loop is CASSYSGDSNEQFF.

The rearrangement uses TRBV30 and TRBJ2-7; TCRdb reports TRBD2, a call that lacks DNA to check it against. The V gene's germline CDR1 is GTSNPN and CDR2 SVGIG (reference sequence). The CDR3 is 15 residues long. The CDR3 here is CAWSVGAGDLNEQYF.

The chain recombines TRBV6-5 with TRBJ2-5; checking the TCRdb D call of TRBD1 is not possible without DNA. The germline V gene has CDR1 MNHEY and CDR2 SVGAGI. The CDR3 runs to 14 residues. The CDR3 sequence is CASSYQQDQETQYF.

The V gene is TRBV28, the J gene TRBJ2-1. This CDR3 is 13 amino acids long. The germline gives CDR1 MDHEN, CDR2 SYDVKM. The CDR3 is CASSFTRIGEQFF.

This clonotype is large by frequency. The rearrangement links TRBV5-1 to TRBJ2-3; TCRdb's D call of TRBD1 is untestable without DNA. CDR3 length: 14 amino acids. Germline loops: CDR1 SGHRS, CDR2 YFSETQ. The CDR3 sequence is CASPRRDGTDTQYF.